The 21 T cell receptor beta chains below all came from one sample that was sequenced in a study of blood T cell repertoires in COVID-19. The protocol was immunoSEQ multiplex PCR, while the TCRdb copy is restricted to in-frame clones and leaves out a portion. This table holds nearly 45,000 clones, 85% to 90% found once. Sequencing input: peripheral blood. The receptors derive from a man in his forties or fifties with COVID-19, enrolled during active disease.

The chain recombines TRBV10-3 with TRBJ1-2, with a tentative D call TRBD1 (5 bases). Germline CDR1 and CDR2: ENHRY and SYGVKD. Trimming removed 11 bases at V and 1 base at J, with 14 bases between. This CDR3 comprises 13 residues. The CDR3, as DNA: TGTGCCGCGCAAACCGGGGGTAACTATGGCTACACCTTC. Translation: CAAQTGGNYGYTF.

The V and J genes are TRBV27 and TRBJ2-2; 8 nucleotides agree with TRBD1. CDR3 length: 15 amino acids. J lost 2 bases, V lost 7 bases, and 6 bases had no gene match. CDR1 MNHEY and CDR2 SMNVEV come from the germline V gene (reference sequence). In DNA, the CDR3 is TGTGCCAGCACCCCGGCAGGGGGCAACACCGGGGAGCTGTTTTTT. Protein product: CASTPAGGNTGELFF.

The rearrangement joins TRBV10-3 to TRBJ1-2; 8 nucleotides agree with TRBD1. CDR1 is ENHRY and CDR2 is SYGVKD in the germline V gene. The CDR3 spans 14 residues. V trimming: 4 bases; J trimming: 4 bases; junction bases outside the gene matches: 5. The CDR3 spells CAISAQGAFYGYTF. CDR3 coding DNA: TGTGCCATCAGTGCGCAGGGGGCGTTCTATGGCTACACCTTC.

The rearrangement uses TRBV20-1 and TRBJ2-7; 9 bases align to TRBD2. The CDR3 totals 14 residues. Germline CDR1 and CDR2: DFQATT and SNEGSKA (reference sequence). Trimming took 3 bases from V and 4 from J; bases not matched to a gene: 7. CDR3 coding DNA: TGCAGTGCTAGTGGTAGCGGGAGAGGATACGAGCAGTACTTC. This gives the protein CSASGSGRGYEQYF.

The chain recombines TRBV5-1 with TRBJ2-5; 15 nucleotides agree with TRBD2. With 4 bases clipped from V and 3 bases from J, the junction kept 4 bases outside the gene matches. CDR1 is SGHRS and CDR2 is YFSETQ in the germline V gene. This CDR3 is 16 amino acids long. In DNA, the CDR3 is TGCGCCAGCAGCGGAGGGACTAGCGGGGGGAAAGAGACCCAGTACTTC. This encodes CASSGGTSGGKETQYF.

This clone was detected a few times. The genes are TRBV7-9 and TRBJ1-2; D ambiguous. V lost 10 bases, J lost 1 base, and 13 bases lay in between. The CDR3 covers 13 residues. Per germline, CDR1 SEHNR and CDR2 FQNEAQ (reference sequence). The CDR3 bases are TGTGCCACCCGAGGCGGAGATAACTATGGCTACACCTTC. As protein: CATRGGDNYGYTF.

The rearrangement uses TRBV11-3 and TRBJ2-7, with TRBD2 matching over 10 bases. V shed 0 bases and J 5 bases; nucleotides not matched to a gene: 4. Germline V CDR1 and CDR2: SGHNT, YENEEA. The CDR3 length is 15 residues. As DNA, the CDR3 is TGTGCCAGCAGCTTAGATCGGACTAGCGGCCACGAGCAGTACTTC. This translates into CASSLDRTSGHEQYF.

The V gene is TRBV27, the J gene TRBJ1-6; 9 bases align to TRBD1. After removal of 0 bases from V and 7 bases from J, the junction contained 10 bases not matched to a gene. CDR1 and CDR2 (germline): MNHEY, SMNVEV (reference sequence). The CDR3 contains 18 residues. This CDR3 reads CASSLSPGQGSNNSPLHF. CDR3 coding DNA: TGTGCCAGCAGTTTATCTCCGGGACAGGGTAGTAACAATTCACCCCTCCACTTT.

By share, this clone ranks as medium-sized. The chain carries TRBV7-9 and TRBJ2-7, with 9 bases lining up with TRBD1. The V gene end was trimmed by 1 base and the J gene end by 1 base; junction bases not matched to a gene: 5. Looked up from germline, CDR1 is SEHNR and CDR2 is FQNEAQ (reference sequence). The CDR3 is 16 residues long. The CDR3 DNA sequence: TGTGCCAGCAGCTTAGGTCCCGGACAGGGGTCCTACGAGCAGTACTTC. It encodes CASSLGPGQGSYEQYF.

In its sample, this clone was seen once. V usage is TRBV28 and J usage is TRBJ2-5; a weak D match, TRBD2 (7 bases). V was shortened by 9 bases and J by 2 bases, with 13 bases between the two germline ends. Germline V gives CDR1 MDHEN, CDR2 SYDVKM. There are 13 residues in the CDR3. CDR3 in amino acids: CASRGAGQETQYF. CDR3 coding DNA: TGTGCCAGTCGGGGGGCCGGACAAGAGACCCAGTACTTC.

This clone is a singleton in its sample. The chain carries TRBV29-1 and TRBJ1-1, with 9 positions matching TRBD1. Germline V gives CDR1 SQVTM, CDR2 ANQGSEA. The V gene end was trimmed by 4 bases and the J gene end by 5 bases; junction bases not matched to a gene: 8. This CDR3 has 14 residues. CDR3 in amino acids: CSVAIDRGGTEAFF. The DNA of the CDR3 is TGCAGCGTTGCTATAGACAGGGGGGGAACTGAAGCTTTCTTT.

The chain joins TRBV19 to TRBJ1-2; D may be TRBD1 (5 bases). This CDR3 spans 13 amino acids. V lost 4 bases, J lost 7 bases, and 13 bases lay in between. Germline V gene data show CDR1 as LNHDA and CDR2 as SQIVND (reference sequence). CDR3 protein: CASSTDTWGGYTF. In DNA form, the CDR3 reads TGTGCCAGTAGTACGGACACATGGGGTGGCTACACCTTC.

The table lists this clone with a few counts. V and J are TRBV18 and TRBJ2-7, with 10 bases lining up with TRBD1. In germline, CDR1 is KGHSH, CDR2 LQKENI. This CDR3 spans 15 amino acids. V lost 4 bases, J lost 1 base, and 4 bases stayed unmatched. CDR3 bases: TGTGCCAGCTCACGGGACAGGGGACGATCCTACGAGCAGTACTTC. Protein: CASSRDRGRSYEQYF.

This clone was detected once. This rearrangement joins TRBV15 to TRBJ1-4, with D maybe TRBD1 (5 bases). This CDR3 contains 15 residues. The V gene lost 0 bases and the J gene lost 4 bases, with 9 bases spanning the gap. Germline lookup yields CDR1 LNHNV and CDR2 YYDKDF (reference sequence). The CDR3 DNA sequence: TGTGCCACCAGCAGAGATGACAGCAGTAATGAAAAACTGTTTTTT. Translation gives CATSRDDSSNEKLFF. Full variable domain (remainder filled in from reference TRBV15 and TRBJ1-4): DAMVIQNPRYQVTQFGKPVTLSCSQTLNHNVMYWYQQKSSQAPKLLFHYYDKDFNNEADTPDNFQSRRPNTSFCFLDIRSPGLGDTAMYLCATSRDDSSNEKLFFGSGTQLSVL.

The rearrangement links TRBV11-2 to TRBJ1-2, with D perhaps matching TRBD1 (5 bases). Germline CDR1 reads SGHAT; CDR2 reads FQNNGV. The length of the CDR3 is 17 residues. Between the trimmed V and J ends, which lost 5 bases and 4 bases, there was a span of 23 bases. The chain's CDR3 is CASSHNSKGPRAYGYTF. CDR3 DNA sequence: TGTGCCAGCAGCCATAATAGTAAGGGGCCCCGGGCCTATGGCTACACCTTC.

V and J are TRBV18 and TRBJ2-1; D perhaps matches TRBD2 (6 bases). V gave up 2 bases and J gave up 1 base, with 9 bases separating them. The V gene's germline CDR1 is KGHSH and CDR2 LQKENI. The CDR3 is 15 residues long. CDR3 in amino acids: CASSPAAGSYNEQFF. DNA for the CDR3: TGTGCCAGCTCACCAGCGGCGGGATCCTACAATGAGCAGTTCTTC.

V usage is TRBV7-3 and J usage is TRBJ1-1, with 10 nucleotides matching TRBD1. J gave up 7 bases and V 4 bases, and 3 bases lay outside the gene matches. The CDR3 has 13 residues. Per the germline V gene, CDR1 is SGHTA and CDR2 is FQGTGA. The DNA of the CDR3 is TGTGCCAGCAGCTCCGGACAGGGGGGTGAAGCTTTCTTT. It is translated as CASSSGQGGEAFF.

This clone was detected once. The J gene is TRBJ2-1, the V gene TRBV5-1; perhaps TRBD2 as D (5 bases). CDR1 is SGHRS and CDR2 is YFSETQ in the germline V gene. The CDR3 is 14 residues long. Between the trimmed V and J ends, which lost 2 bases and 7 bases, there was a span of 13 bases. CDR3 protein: CASSLGLSLNEQFF. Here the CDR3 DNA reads TGCGCCAGCAGCTTAGGACTCTCCCTGAATGAGCAGTTCTTC.

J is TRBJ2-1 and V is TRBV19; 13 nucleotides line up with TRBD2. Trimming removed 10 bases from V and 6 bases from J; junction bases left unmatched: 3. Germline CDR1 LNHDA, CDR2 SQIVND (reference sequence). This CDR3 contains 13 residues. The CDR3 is CATRTSGSNEQFF. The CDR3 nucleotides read TGTGCCACCAGGACTAGCGGGAGCAATGAGCAGTTCTTC. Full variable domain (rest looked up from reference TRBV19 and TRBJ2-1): DGGITQSPKYLFRKEGQNVTLSCEQNLNHDAMYWYRQDPGQGLRLIYYSQIVNDFQKGDIAEGYSVSREKKESFPLTVTSAQKNPTAFYLCATRTSGSNEQFFGPGTRLTVL.

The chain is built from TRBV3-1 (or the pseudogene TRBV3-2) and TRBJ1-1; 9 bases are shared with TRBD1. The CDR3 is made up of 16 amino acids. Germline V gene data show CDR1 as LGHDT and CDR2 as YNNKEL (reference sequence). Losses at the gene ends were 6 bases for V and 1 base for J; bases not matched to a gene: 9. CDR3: CASRPEQGAANTEAFF. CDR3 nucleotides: TGTGCCAGCAGGCCCGAACAGGGGGCGGCGAACACTGAAGCTTTCTTT.

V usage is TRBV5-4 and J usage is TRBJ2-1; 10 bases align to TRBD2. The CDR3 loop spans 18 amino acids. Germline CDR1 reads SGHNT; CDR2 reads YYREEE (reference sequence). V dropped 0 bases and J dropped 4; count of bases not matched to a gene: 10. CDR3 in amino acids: CASSLALASGRGYNEQFF. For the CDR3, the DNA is TGTGCCAGCAGCTTGGCCTTGGCTAGCGGGAGAGGTTACAATGAGCAGTTCTTC.